Each of the 5 T cell receptor beta chains below was sequenced from the same sample in a study of blood T cells in healthy people across ages. A second PCR of 7 to 11 cycles used a sample-barcoded 5' primer and a J-beta primer mix. TCRdb re-called the 5' RACE reads through MiXCR, storing one row per CDR3 protein. This sample yields approximately 1.5 million distinct CDR3 sequences, of which roughly a third are seen a single time; roughly 10% belongs to the top ten. What was sequenced was blood. All receptors come from a woman under 40 in good health.

This clonotype was seen a few times. The chain links TRBV7-8 to TRBJ1-5, with 7 bases matching TRBD1. Looked up from germline, CDR1 is SGHVS and CDR2 is FQNEAQ. V lost 1 base to trimming and J lost 0 bases; unmatched junction nucleotides: 9. The CDR3 length is 18 residues. Here the CDR3 reads CASSLGMGQINSNQPQHF. The CDR3 DNA reads TGTGCCAGCAGCTTAGGGATGGGACAGATAAATAGCAATCAGCCCCAGCATTTT.

This chain uses TRBV25-1 with TRBJ2-5; TRBD2 aligns across 14 bases. Trimming cost V 2 bases and J 3 bases; bases outside gene matches: 5. Looked up from germline, CDR1 is MGHDK and CDR2 is SYGVNS. The CDR3 spans 17 residues. The CDR3 DNA sequence: TGTGCCAGCAGTGAACCGCAGGGACTAGCGGGGGAAGAGACCCAGTACTTC. This gives the protein CASSEPQGLAGEETQYF.

The sample holds many counts of this clonotype. The CDR3 nucleotides read TGCAGTGCCCAAGGGACAGTCTCCTACGAGCAGTACTTC. It codes for CSAQGTVSYEQYF. The rearrangement links TRBV20-1 to TRBJ2-7, with 7 bases identical to TRBD1. After removal of 6 bases from V and 0 bases from J, the junction contained 5 bases not matched to a gene. The length of the CDR3 is 13 residues. Germline lookup yields CDR1 DFQATT and CDR2 SNEGSKA (reference sequence).

This clonotype appeared a few times. The chain couples TRBV5-1 to TRBJ2-3; the D is unclear. The CDR3 runs 13 residues. Deletions cut 5 bases from V and 2 bases from J, with 9 bases between. Germline CDR1 reads SGHRS; CDR2 reads YFSETQ. CDR3 residues: CASRPTTTDTQYF. CDR3 nucleotide sequence: TGCGCCAGCAGGCCTACTACCACAGATACGCAGTATTTT.

V is TRBV3-1 and J is TRBJ2-1; TRBD2 might be the D (5 bases). Near its end, the DNA agrees better with TRBJ2-7, so the J call may be wrong. Germline CDR1 is LGHDT and CDR2 is YNNKEL (reference sequence). CDR3 length: 17 amino acids. The CDR3 coding sequence is TGTGCCAGCAGCCAGCCGCATGTAGCGACCTCCTACAATGAGCAGTACTTC. It codes for CASSQPHVATSYNEQYF.